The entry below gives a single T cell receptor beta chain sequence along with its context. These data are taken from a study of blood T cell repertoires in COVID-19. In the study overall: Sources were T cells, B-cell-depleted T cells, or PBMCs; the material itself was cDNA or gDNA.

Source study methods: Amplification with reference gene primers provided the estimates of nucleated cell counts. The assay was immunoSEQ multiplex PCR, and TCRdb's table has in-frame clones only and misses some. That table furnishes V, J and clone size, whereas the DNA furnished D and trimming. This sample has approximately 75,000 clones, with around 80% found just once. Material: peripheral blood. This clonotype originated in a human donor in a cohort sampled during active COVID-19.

DNA for the CDR3: TGTGCCAGCAGCGTAGGGACTAGACAAGAGACCCAGTACTTC. Translating it yields CASSVGTRQETQYF. The chain employs TRBV9 and TRBJ2-5, with 7 bases matching TRBD2. The CDR3 extends over 14 amino acids. The germline V gene has CDR1 SGDLS and CDR2 YYNGEE. Trimming took 0 bases from V and 2 from J; bases not matched to a gene: 1.